This T cell receptor (beta chain) was identified in a study of T cell changes during pregnancy in multiple sclerosis. Using immunoSEQ multiplex PCR, the repertoire was profiled, and TCRdb retains in-frame clones only, with some absent. This table has 65,000 to 85,000 clones, more than 85% appearing once. The receptor's source is a female donor with multiple sclerosis, enrolled in a pregnancy study. The sample was peripheral blood, taken in the second trimester of pregnancy.

The CDR3 region is CASSIFDRGLTGELFF. For the CDR3, the DNA is TGTGCCAGTAGTATTTTTGACAGGGGGCTCACCGGGGAGCTGTTTTTT. The V and J genes are TRBV19 and TRBJ2-2; 10 nucleotides agree with TRBD1. Germline CDR1 LNHDA, CDR2 SQIVND (reference sequence). This CDR3 has 16 residues. The J segment lost 4 bases and the V segment lost 3 bases, leaving 5 bases of the junction unmatched.